This T cell receptor beta chain came from a study of T cells in localized non-small cell lung cancer. Study outcomes and limitations: Owing to sequencing of a solitary tumor region, heterogeneity cannot be discounted.

This CDR3 region has 15 residues. From germline, CDR1 is GTSNPN and CDR2 SVGIG (reference sequence). V trimming: 0 bases; J trimming: 3 bases; junction bases outside the gene matches: 5. Produced via immunoSEQ multiplex PCR; TCRdb's table is partial and in-frame only. The sample comprises 75,000 to 95,000 clones, 60% to 85% of which are singletons, and 19% rests with the top ten. For this clone: Antigen specificity is unknown.

This chain uses TRBV30 with TRBJ2-3; 8 nucleotides agree with TRBD2. The input for sequencing was PBMCs, taken before any cancer treatment. This TCR derives from a man between 40 and 75 years old with stage II squamous cell lung carcinoma. This chain's CDR3 is CAWSVPGRATDTQYF. DNA for the CDR3: TGTGCCTGGAGTGTACCCGGGAGGGCGACAGATACGCAGTATTTT.